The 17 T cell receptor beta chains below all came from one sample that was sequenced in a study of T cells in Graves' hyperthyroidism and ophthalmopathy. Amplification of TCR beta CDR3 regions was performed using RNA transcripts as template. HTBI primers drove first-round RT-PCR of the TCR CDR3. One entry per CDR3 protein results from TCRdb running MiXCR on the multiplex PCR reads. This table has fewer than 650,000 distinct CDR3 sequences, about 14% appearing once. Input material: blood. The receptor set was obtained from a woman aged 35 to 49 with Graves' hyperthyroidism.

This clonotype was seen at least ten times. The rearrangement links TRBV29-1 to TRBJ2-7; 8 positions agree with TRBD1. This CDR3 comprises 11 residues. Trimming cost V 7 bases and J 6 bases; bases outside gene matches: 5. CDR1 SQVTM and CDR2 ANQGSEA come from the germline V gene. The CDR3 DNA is TGCAGCGCCTCGGACAGGGCCGAGCAGTACTTC. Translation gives CSASDRAEQYF.

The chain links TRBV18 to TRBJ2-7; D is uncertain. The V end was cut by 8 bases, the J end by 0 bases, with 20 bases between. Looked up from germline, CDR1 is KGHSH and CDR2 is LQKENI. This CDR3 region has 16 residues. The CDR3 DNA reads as TGTGCCAGCAGCGTAGCTAGGTCGGCGGCCTCCTACGAGCAGTACTTC. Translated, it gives CASSVARSAASYEQYF.

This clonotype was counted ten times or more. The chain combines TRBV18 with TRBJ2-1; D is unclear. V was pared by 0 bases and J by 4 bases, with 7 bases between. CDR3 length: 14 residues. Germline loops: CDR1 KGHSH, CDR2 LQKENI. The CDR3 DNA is TGTGCCAGCTCACCACCGTTACCTTACAATGAGCAGTTCTTC. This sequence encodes CASSPPLPYNEQFF. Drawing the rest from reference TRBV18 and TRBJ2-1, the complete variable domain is NAGVMQNPRHLVRRRGQEARLRCSPMKGHSHVYWYRQLPEEGLKFMVYLQKENIIDESGMPKERFSAEFPKEGPSILRIQQVVRGDSAAYFCASSPPLPYNEQFFGPGTRLTVL.

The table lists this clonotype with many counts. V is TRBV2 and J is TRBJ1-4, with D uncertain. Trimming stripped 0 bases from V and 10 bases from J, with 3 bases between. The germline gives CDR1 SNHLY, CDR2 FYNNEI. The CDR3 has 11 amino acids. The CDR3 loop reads CASSEASKLFF. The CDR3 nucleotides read TGTGCCAGCAGTGAAGCGTCAAAACTGTTTTTT.

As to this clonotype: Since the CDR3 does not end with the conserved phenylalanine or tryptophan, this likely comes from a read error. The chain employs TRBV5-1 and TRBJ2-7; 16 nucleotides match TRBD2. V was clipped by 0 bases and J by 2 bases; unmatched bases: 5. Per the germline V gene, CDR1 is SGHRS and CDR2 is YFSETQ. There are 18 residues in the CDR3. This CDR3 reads CASSLAGGLAGGTYEQYL. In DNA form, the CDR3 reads TGCGCCAGCAGCTTGGCCGGGGGACTAGCGGGAGGGACCTACGAGCAGTACCTC.

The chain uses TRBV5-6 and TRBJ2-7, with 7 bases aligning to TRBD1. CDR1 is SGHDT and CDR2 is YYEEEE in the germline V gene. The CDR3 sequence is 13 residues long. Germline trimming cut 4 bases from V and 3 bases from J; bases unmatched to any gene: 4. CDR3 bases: TGTGCCAGCAGCGGAGGACAGGTCTACGAGCAGTACTTC. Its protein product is CASSGGQVYEQYF.

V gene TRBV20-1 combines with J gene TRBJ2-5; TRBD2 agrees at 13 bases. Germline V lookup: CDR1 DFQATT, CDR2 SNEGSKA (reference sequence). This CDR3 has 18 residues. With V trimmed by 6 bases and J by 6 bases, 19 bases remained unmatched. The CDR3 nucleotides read TGCAGTGCAACCGGGACTAGCGGGACACGGGGTTTGGGGAAGACCCAGTACTTC. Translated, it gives CSATGTSGTRGLGKTQYF.

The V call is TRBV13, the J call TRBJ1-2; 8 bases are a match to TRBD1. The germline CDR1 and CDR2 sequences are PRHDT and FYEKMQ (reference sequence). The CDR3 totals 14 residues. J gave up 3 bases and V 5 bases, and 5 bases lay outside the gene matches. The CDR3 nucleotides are TGTGCCAGCAGCGAACAGGGGGGGGACTATGGCTACACCTTC. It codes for CASSEQGGDYGYTF.

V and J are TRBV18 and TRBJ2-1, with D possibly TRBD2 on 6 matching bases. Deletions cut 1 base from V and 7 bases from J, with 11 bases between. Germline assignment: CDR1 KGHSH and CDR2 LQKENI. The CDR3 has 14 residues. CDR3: CASSPLGGRNEQFF. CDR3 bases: TGTGCCAGCTCACCACTCGGGGGTAGGAATGAGCAGTTCTTC.

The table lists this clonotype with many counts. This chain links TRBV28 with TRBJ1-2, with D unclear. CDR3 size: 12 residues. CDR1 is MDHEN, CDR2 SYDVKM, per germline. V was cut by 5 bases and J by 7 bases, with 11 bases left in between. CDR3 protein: CASSLSSGGYTF. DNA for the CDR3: TGTGCCAGCAGTCTGTCCTCTGGTGGCTACACCTTC.

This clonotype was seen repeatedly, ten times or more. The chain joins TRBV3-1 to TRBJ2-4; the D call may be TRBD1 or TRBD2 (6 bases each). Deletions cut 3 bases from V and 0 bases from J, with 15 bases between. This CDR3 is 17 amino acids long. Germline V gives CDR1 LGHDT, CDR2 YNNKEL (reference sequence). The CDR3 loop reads CASSHRGAALAKNIQYF. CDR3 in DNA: TGTGCCAGCAGCCATAGGGGGGCGGCGTTAGCCAAAAACATTCAGTACTTC.

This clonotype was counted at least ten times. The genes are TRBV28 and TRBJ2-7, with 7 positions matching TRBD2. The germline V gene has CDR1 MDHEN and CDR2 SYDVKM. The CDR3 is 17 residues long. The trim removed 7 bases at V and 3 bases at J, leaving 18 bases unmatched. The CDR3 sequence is CASTNGGIEGTGYEQYF. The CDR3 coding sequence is TGTGCCAGCACAAACGGGGGGATCGAAGGAACGGGCTACGAGCAGTACTTC.

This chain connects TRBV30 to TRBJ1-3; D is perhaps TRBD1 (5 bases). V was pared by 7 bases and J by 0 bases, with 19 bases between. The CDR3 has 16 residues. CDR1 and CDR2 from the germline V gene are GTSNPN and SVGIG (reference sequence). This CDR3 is CAYHRGQRSSGNTIYF. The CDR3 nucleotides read TGTGCCTACCACCGGGGCCAAAGAAGCTCTGGAAACACCATATATTTT.

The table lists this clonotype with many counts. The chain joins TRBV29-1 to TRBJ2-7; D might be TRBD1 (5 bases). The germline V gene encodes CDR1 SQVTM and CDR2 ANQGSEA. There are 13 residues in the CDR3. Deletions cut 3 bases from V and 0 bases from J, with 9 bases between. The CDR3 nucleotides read TGCAGCGTTGAGACAGTGCACTCCTACGAGCAGTACTTC. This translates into CSVETVHSYEQYF.

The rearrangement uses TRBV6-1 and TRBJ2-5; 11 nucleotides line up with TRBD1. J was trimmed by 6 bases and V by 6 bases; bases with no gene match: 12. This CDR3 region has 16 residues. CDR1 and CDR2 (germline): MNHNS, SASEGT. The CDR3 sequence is CASRTTGTGGMKTQYF. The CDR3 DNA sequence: TGTGCCAGCAGGACGACCGGGACAGGGGGTATGAAGACCCAGTACTTC.

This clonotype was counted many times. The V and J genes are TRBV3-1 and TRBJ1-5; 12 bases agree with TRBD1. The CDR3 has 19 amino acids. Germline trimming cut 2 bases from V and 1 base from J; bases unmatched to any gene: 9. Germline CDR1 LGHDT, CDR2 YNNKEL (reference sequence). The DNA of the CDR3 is TGTGCCAGCAGCCAACCCGGGACAGGGGGCTCGGTAAGCAATCAGCCCCAGCATTTT. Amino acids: CASSQPGTGGSVSNQPQHF.

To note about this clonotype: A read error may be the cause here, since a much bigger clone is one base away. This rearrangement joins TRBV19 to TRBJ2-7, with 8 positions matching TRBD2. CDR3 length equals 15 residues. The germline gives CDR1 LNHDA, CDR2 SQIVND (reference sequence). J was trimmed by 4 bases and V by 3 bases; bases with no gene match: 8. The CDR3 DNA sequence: TGTGCCAGTAGTATGCCGACTAGCGTGAGTTACGAGCAGTACTTC. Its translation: CASSMPTSVSYEQYF.